This T cell receptor (beta chain) was retrieved from a study of blood T cell repertoires in COVID-19 (dated by TCRdb to 2019 to 2021). With regard to the full study: The collaborator samples originated in the United States, Italy and Spain and spanned the acute and convalescent phases of COVID-19. The prospective study material was composed of cDNA or gDNA derived from T cells, B-cell-depleted T cells, or PBMCs. Deeply sampled blood TCRbeta repertoires from subjects exposed to, actively infected with, or recovered from COVID-19 were included in the dataset. The repertoires were released in a freely available public database intended as a resource for research on the immune response to SARS-CoV-2. The samples were drawn from two sources: the first 160 participants of the ongoing ImmuneRACE study, and 950 to 1,500 subjects contributed by 6 global collaborators. Nearly every sample came with metadata listing a de-identified subject ID, COVID-19 status, age in years and sex. HLA class I and class II types, where available, came from metadata supplied by the sample provider rather than from assay-based typing. What the work shows at the level of the full study, not this receptor alone: Clinical and demographic metadata were provided uncurated, with the amount varying by source and participant.

The collaborating institutions used their own protocols to collect whole blood in K2EDTA tubes. For TCRbeta analysis, collaborator samples were shipped as frozen whole blood, as isolated PBMCs, or as DNA extracted from either sample type. Points on this clone: Its recognized antigen is unknown. No much larger clone exists at a distance of one base, and base qualities are not known.

The immunoSEQ Assay, a bias-controlled multiplex PCR, was used to amplify TCRbeta CDR3 regions from genomic DNA. In the authors' own workflow: Nucleated cell counts per sample were estimated from amplification of reference gene primers within the assay. Sequence reads were collapsed and filtered to measure the absolute abundance of every unique TCRbeta CDR3 rearrangement. For each sample, productive Simpson clonality was calculated by taking the square root of Simpson's diversity index across productive rearrangements. This immuneACCESS table, as held by TCRdb, lists in-frame sequences with V and J called but not all clones. Of the missing ones, under half trace to an unresolved V gene in checked studies; the others have no known cause. V, J and clone size derive from that table, while D and trimming were established from the DNA sequence. The sample table contains roughly 230,000 clones; only one count was recorded for 80% to 90% of them. Clones ranked in the top ten supply around 8.1% of the sample.

What was sequenced was peripheral blood. The sequence was collected from a man in his forties or fifties with active or convalescent COVID-19.

The DNA sequence is given as TGTGCCAGCAGCTCCGGGGCCGGGACAAAGAAAGAGACCCAGTACTTC. It is translated as CASSSGAGTKKETQYF. The sequence links TRBV5-6 to TRBJ2-5, and TRBD1 may be the D gene, going by 6 matching bases. The germline V gene specifies SGHDT as CDR1 and YYEEEE as CDR2. Counted from cysteine to phenylalanine, this CDR3 has 16 amino acids. CDR3 DNA is the only sequence kept; it has 48 bases, read in frame from the first base. At the junction V is shortened by 3 bases and J by 3 bases, with 18 bases in between.